These T cell receptor beta chains were read from a single sample in a study of blood T cell repertoires in COVID-19. Sequencing used immunoSEQ multiplex PCR; TCRdb keeps in-frame clones, though not all of them. This table has about 160,000 clones, approximately 80% appearing once. The sample taken for sequencing was peripheral blood. These receptors were taken from a woman aged 80 or over with active or convalescent COVID-19. CDR3s leave out the opening cysteine and the closing phenylalanine or tryptophan.

TRBJ2-7 TRBV6-6 ASRSHSSYEQY
TRBJ2-3 TRBV6-6 ASSPYPSTGEADTQY
TRBJ1-1 TRBV19 ASSIDSGDSEAF
TRBJ1-2 TRBV10-3 ATNPGQGYGYT
TRBJ2-2 TRBV19 ASSMVRKDWANTGELF
TRBJ1-1 TRBV6-6 ASEYQGTEAF
TRBJ1-1 TRBV5-1 ASSGGYMGTEAF
TRBJ2-3 TRBV5-4 ASSSGLAGSSTDTQY
TRBJ2-7 TRBV20-1 SASGTGVLNSYEQY
TRBJ1-5 TRBV7-2 ASSLALNQPQH
TRBJ1-5 TRBV24-1 ATSVGANQPQH
TRBJ1-5 TRBV3-1/TRBV3-2 ASSQDGGNQPQH
TRBJ2-6 TRBV18 ASSPPGQSSGANVLT
TRBJ1-1 TRBV11-2 ASSFKGVEAF
TRBJ1-1 TRBV27 ASSQGPPNTEAF
TRBJ1-1 TRBV4-1 ASSQDWRAGAGGRGGYTEAF
TRBJ2-7 TRBV5-1 ASSQGQEIYEQY
TRBJ1-2 TRBV5-4 ASSPGQGAEGYGYT
TRBJ2-7 TRBV6-5 ASSSPSGTGIYEQY
TRBJ1-1 TRBV5-6 ASKDVEGTEAF
TRBJ1-2 TRBV4-3 ASSHTGRDGYT
TRBJ1-3 TRBV7-2 ASSRLEGYSGNTIY
TRBJ1-1 TRBV11-2 ASSLDQGNTEAF
TRBJ2-7 TRBV10-1 AIAQGRLTLSYEQY
TRBJ2-2 TRBV2 ASSEAYTGELF